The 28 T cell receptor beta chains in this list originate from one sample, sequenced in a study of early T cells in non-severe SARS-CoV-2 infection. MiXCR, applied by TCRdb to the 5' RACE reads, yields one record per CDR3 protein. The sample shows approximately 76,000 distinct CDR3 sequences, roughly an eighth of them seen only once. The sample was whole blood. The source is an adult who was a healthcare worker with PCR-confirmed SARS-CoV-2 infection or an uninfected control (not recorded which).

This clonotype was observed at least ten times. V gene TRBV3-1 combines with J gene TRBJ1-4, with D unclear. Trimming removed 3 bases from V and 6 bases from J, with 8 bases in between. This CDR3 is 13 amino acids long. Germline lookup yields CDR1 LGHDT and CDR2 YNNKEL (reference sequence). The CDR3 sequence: CASSHGVDEKLFF. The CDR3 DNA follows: TGTGCCAGCAGCCATGGGGTCGATGAAAAACTGTTTTTT. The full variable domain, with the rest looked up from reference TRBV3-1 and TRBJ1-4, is DTAVSQTPKYLVTQMGNDKSIKCEQNLGHDTMYWYKQDSKKFLKIMFSYNNKELIINETVPNRFSPKSPDKAHLNLHINSLELGDSAVYFCASSHGVDEKLFFGSGTQLSVL.

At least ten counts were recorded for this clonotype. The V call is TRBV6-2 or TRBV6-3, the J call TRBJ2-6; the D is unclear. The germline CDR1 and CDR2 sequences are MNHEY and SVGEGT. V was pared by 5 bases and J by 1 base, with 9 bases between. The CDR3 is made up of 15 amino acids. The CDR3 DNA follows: TGTGCCAGCAGTGAAGACCCTTCTGGGGCCAACGTCCTGACTTTC. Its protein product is CASSEDPSGANVLTF.

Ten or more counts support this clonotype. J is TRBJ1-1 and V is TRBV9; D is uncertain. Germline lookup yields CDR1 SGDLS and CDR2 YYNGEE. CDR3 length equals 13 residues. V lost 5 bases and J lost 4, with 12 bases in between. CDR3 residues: CASSLGGGTEAFF. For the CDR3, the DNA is TGTGCCAGCAGTCTGGGTGGAGGCACTGAAGCTTTCTTT.

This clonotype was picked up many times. The CDR3 nucleotides are TGTGCCAGCATGTGGACCACCCGGGACACCGGGGAGCTGTTTTTT. As protein: CASMWTTRDTGELFF. The chain couples TRBV28 to TRBJ2-2, with D unresolved. The CDR3 contains 15 residues. Germline V gene sequence: CDR1 MDHEN, CDR2 SYDVKM. V lost 7 bases to trimming and J lost 3 bases, with 15 bases between them.

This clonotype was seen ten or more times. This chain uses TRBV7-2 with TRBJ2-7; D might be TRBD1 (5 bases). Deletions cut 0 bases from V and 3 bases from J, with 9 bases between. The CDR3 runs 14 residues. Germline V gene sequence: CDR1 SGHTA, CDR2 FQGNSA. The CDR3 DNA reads TGTGCCAGCAGCTTAGCGGGGCTAGACTACGAGCAGTACTTC. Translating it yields CASSLAGLDYEQYF.

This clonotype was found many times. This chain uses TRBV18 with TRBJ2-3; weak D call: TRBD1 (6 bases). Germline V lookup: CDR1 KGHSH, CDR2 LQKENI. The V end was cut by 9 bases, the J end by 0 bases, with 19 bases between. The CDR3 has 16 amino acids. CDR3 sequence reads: CASTAQGIASTDTQYF. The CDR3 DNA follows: TGTGCCAGTACAGCCCAGGGGATTGCTAGCACAGATACGCAGTATTTT.

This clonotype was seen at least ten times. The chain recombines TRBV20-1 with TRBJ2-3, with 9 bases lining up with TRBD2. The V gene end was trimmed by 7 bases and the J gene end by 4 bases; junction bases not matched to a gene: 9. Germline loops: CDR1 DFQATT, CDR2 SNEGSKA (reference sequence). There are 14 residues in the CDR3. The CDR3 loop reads CSGNSGRIPDTQYF. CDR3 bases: TGCAGTGGCAATAGCGGGAGAATCCCAGATACGCAGTATTTT.

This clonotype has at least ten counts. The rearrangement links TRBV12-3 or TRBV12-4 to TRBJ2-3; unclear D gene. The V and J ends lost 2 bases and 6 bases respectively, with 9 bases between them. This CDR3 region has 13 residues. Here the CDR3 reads CASSLKAADTQYF. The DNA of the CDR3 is TGTGCCAGCAGTTTAAAGGCAGCGGATACGCAGTATTTT.

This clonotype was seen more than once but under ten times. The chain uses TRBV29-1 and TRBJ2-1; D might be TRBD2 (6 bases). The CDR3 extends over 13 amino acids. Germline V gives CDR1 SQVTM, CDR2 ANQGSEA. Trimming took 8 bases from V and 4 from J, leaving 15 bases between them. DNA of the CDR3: TGCAGCACCACCGGAGGGGAGTACAATGAGCAGTTCTTC. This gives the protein CSTTGGEYNEQFF.

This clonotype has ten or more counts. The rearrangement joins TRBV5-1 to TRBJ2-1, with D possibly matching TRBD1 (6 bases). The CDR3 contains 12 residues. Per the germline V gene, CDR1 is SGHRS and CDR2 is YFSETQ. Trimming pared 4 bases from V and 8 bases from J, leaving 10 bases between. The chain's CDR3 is CASSHRVDEQFF. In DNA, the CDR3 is TGCGCCAGCAGCCACAGGGTTGATGAGCAGTTCTTC. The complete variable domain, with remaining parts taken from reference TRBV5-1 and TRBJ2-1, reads KAGVTQTPRYLIKTRGQQVTLSCSPISGHRSVSWYQQTPGQGLQFLFEYFSETQRNKGNFPGRFSGRQFSNSRSEMNVSTLELGDSALYLCASSHRVDEQFFGPGTRLTVL.

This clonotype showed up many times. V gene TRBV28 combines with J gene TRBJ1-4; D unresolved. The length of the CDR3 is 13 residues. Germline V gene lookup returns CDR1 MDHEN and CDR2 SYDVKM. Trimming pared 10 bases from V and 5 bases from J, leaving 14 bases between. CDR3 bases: TGTGCCACCTCTTATTTCGTAAATGAAAAACTGTTTTTT. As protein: CATSYFVNEKLFF.

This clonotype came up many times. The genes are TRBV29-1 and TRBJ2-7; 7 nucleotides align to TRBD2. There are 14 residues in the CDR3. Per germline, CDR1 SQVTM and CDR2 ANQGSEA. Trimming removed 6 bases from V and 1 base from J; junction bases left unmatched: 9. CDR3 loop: CSVSTGLRSYEQYF. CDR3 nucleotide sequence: TGCAGCGTATCCACGGGACTACGGTCCTACGAGCAGTACTTC.

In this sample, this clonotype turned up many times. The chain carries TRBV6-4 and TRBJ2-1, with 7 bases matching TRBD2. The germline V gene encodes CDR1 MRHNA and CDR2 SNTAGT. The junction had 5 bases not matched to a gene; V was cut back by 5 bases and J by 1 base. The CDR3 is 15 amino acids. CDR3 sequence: CASSPLAGSYNEQFF. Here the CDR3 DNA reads TGTGCCAGCAGTCCTTTAGCGGGTTCCTACAATGAGCAGTTCTTC.

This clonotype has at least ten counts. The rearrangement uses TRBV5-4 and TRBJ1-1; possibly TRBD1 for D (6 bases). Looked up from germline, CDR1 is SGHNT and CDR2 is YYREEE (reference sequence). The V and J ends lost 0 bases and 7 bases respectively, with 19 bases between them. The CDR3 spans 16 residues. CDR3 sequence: CASSLAKKGGILEAFF. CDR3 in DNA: TGTGCCAGCAGCTTGGCCAAGAAAGGGGGGATCCTTGAAGCTTTCTTT. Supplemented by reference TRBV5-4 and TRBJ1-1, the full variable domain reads ETGVTQSPTHLIKTRGQQVTLRCSSQSGHNTVSWYQQALGQGPQFIFQYYREEENGRGNFPPRFSGLQFPNYSSELNVNALELDDSALYLCASSLAKKGGILEAFFGQGTRLTVV.

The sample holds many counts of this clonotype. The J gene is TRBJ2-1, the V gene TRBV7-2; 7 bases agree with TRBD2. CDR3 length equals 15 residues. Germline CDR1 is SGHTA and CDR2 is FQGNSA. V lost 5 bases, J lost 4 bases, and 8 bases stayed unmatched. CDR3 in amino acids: CASSPTSETYNEQFF. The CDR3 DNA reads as TGTGCCAGCAGCCCCACTAGCGAGACTTACAATGAGCAGTTCTTC. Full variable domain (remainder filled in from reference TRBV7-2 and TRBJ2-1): GAGVSQSPSNKVTEKGKDVELRCDPISGHTALYWYRQSLGQGLEFLIYFQGNSAPDKSGLPSDRFSAERTGGSVSTLTIQRTQQEDSAVYLCASSPTSETYNEQFFGPGTRLTVL.

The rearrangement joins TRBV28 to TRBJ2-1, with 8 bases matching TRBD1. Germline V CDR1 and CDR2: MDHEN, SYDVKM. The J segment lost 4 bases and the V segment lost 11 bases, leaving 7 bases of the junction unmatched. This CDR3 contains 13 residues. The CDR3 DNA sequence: TGTGCCTGTGGGGACAGGCCTTACAATGAGCAGTTCTTC. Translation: CACGDRPYNEQFF.

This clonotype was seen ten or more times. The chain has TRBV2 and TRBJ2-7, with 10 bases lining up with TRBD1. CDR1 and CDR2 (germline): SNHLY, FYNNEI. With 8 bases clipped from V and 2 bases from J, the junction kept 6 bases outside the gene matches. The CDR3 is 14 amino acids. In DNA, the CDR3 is TGTGCCAGCTTCCGGGACAGGGGAACCTACGAGCAGTACTTC. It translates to CASFRDRGTYEQYF.

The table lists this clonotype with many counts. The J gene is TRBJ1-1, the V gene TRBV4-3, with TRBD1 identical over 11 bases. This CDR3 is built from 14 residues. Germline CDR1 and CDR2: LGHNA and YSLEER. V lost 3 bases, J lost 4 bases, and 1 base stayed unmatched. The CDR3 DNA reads TGCGCCAGCAGCCAGGACAGGGGGCTCACTGAAGCTTTCTTT. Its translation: CASSQDRGLTEAFF.

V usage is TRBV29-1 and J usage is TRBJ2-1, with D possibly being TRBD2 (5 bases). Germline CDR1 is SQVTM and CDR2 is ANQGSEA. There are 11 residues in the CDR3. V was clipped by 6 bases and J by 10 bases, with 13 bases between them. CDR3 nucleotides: TGCAGCGTGCGACTAAGCGACGAGCAGTTCTTC. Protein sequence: CSVRLSDEQFF.

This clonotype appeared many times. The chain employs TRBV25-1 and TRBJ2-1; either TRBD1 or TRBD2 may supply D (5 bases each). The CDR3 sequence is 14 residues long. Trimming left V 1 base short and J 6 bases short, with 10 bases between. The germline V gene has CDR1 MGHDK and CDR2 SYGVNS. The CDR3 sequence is CASSESVRGNEQFF. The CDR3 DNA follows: TGTGCCAGCAGTGAATCCGTGAGGGGCAATGAGCAGTTCTTC.

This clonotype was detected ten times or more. CDR3 amino acids: CASSRLYEQYF. The CDR3 bases are TGTGCCAGCAGTCGACTCTACGAGCAGTACTTC. The rearrangement joins TRBV28 to TRBJ2-7; D is undetermined. The CDR3 has 11 residues. V was pared by 5 bases and J by 3 bases, with 5 bases between. Germline V gene lookup returns CDR1 MDHEN and CDR2 SYDVKM.

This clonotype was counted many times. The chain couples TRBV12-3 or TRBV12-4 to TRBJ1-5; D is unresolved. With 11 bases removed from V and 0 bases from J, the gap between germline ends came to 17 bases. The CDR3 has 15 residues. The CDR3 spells CACLKNSYSNQPQHF. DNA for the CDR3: TGTGCCTGCCTAAAAAACAGCTATAGCAATCAGCCCCAGCATTTT.

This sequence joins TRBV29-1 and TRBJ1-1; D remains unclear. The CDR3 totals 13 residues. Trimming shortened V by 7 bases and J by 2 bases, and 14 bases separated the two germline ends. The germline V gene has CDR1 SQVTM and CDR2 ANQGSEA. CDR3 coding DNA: TGCAGCGCAGCGAACAGCGACAACACTGAAGCTTTCTTT. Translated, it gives CSAANSDNTEAFF.

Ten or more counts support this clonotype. The CDR3 DNA sequence: TGTGCCTGGAAAGACCCCCTCTCCTTGGCCAGGGGGCGAGGGGTCACTGAAGCTTTCTTT. Its protein product is CAWKDPLSLARGRGVTEAFF. The gene calls are TRBV30 and TRBJ1-1; 8 bases match TRBD1. Looked up from germline, CDR1 is GTSNPN and CDR2 is SVGIG (reference sequence). J gave up 4 bases and V 4 bases, and 26 bases lay outside the gene matches. This CDR3 has 20 amino acids.

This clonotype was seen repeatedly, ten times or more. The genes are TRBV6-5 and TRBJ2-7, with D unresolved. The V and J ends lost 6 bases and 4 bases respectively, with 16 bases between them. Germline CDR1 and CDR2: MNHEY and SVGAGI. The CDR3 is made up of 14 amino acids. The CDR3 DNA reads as TGTGCCAGCAGCCAAACAAGGAGATTGTACGAGCAGTACTTC. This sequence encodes CASSQTRRLYEQYF.

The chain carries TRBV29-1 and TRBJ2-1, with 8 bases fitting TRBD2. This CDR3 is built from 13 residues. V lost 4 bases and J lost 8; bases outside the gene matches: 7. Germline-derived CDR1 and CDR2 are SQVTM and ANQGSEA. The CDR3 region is CSVVIAGRDEQFF. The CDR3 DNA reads TGCAGCGTTGTAATAGCGGGAAGGGATGAGCAGTTCTTC.

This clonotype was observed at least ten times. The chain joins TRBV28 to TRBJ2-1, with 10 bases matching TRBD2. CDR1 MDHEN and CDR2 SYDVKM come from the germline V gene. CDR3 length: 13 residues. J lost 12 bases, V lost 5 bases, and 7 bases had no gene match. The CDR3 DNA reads TGTGCCAGCAGTCCCCCAACTAGCGGGGTGCAGTTCTTC. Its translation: CASSPPTSGVQFF. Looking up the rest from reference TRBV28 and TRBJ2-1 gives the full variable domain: DVKVTQSSRYLVKRTGEKVFLECVQDMDHENMFWYRQDPGLGLRLIYFSYDVKMKEKGDIPEGYSVSREKKERFSLILESASTNQTSMYLCASSPPTSGVQFFGPGTRLTVL.

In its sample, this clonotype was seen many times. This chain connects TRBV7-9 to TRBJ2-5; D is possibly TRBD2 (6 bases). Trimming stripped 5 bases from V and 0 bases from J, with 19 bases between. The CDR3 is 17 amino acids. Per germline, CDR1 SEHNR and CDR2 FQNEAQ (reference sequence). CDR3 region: CASSHQRESQYQETQYF. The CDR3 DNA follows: TGTGCCAGCAGCCACCAACGGGAGAGCCAGTACCAAGAGACCCAGTACTTC.